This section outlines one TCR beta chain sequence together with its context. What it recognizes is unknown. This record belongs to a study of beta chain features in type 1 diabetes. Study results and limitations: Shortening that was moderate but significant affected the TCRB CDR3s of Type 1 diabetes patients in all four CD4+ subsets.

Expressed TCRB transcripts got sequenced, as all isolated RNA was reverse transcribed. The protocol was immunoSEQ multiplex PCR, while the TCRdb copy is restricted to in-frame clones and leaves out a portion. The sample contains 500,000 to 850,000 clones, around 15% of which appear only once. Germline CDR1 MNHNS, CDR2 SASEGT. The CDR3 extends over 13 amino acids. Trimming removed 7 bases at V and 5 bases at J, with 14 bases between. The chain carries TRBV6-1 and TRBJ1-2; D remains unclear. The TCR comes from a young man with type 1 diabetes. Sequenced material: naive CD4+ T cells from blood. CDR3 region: CASNVRPGYGYTF. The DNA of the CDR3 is TGTGCCAGCAACGTTCGTCCGGGGTATGGCTACACCTTC.